These 17 T cell receptor beta chains share one sample of origin, sequenced in a study of shared clonotypes between healthy human individuals. Using immunoSEQ multiplex PCR, the repertoire was profiled, and TCRdb retains in-frame clones only, with some absent. The sample lists a few million clones, 85% to 95% occurring once. Sequencing was performed on naive CD4+ T cells from PBMCs. Subset here: CD45RA+ positively selected. The source of these receptors is a man aged 18 to 29 in good health. Some clones in this sample may be carry-over from other donors' samples.

The J gene is TRBJ2-4, the V gene TRBV14; D is uncertain. The length of the CDR3 is 10 residues. Trimming took off 4 bases at V and 7 bases at J, with 2 bases between the two ends. CDR1 and CDR2 (germline): SGHDN, FVKESK. This CDR3 is CASSLNIQYF. For the CDR3, the DNA is TGTGCCAGCAGCCTGAACATTCAGTACTTC.

This chain links TRBV11-2 with TRBJ2-5; tentative D call: TRBD1 (5 bases). Germline CDR1 reads SGHAT; CDR2 reads FQNNGV. Trimming took off 11 bases at V and 5 bases at J, with 21 bases between the two ends. CDR3 length: 14 amino acids. CDR3 region: CASLQRGGRETQYF. The CDR3 DNA sequence: TGTGCCTCATTGCAAAGGGGTGGGCGGGAGACCCAGTACTTC.

The rearrangement uses TRBV29-1 and TRBJ2-5, with 7 nucleotides matching TRBD1. Judging by the DNA end, TRBJ2-7 fits better; the J call may be wrong. Germline V lookup: CDR1 SQVTM, CDR2 ANQGSEA. The CDR3 consists of 14 residues. This chain's CDR3 is CSVTPTGAGYEQYF. CDR3 DNA sequence: TGCAGCGTTACACCAACAGGGGCCGGCTACGAGCAGTACTTC.

This clone came up once. The chain joins TRBV19 to TRBJ2-1; D unresolved. CDR1 is LNHDA and CDR2 is SQIVND in the germline V gene (reference sequence). This CDR3 is 14 amino acids long. The V gene lost 5 bases and the J gene lost 6 bases, with 14 bases spanning the gap. The CDR3 bases are TGTGCCAGTAGTTCTGGAGATCTACCCAATGAGCAGTTCTTC. It translates to CASSSGDLPNEQFF.

This sequence joins TRBV5-5 and TRBJ1-5, with D unclear. CDR1 is SGHKS, CDR2 YYEKEE, per germline (reference sequence). Trimming stripped 4 bases from V and 2 bases from J, with 10 bases between. CDR3 size: 14 residues. The CDR3 nucleotides are TGTGCCAGCAGCATAACATGGGGCAATCAGCCCCAGCATTTT. Protein: CASSITWGNQPQHF.

V gene TRBV4-3 combines with J gene TRBJ1-4; 8 bases are shared with TRBD1. Trimming cost V 0 bases and J 8 bases; bases outside gene matches: 5. CDR1 and CDR2 (germline): LGHNA, YSLEER. The CDR3 has 15 residues. CDR3 loop: CASSQDTGGREKLFF. CDR3 coding DNA: TGCGCCAGCAGCCAAGATACAGGGGGAAGGGAAAAACTGTTTTTT.

This clone occurred once. The V gene is TRBV10-3, the J gene TRBJ2-1, with 9 nucleotides matching TRBD2. V lost 8 bases to trimming and J lost 5 bases; unmatched junction nucleotides: 10. The CDR3 is 15 amino acids. Germline CDR1 and CDR2: ENHRY and SYGVKD. The CDR3, as DNA: TGTGCCATCGCCTCCCGCGGGAGGGACGACAATGAGCAGTTCTTC. Protein product: CAIASRGRDDNEQFF.

V and J are TRBV7-2 and TRBJ2-7, with 12 positions matching TRBD2. This CDR3 spans 17 amino acids. From germline, CDR1 is SGHTA and CDR2 FQGNSA. After removal of 5 bases from V and 5 bases from J, the junction contained 13 bases not matched to a gene. The CDR3 here is CASSPAGLAGGPHEQYF. In DNA form, the CDR3 reads TGTGCCAGCAGCCCGGCCGGGCTAGCGGGAGGGCCCCACGAGCAGTACTTC.

The rearrangement joins TRBV27 to TRBJ2-7, with 9 positions matching TRBD1. Germline assignment: CDR1 MNHEY and CDR2 SMNVEV (reference sequence). The CDR3 consists of 16 residues. J was trimmed by 3 bases and V by 3 bases; bases with no gene match: 9. CDR3 region: CASSFLLWDRVYEQYF. The DNA for the CDR3 is TGTGCCAGCAGTTTTCTGTTGTGGGACAGGGTCTACGAGCAGTACTTC.

The chain joins TRBV18 to TRBJ1-2, with 7 bases aligning to TRBD1. Losses at the gene ends were 2 bases for V and 3 bases for J; bases not matched to a gene: 9. Germline CDR1 reads KGHSH; CDR2 reads LQKENI. This CDR3 is 16 amino acids long. CDR3 sequence reads: CASSPINSGTDYGYTF. The DNA of the CDR3 is TGTGCCAGCTCACCAATCAATTCCGGGACAGACTATGGCTACACCTTC.

CDR3 bases: TGTGCCAGTAGTATTGACAGATCGAACACTGAAGCTTTCTTT. Translation: CASSIDRSNTEAFF. V usage is TRBV19 and J usage is TRBJ1-1; D is possibly TRBD1 (5 bases). V shed 3 bases and J shed 1 base, with 9 bases lying between them. This CDR3 spans 14 amino acids. CDR1 is LNHDA, CDR2 SQIVND, per germline (reference sequence).

The chain carries TRBV9 and TRBJ2-2; 12 bases align to TRBD2. Looked up from germline, CDR1 is SGDLS and CDR2 is YYNGEE. The CDR3 contains 14 residues. The trim removed 3 bases at V and 8 bases at J, leaving 2 bases unmatched. In DNA form, the CDR3 reads TGTGCCAGCAGCGGGACTAGCGGGGTAGGGGAGCTGTTTTTT. Protein product: CASSGTSGVGELFF.

The chain is built from TRBV7-8 and TRBJ1-2; the D gene is possibly TRBD1 (6 bases). V lost 8 bases and J lost 2, with 9 bases in between. Germline assignment: CDR1 SGHVS and CDR2 FQNEAQ. This CDR3 is built from 12 residues. The CDR3 bases are TGTGCCAGCGGGGGGCGCAACTATGGCTACACCTTC. This translates into CASGGRNYGYTF. The whole variable domain, filled in from reference TRBV7-8 and TRBJ1-2, reads GAGVSQSPRYKVAKRGQDVALRCDPISGHVSLFWYQQALGQGPEFLTYFQNEAQLDKSGLPSDRFFAERPEGSVSTLKIQRTQQEDSAVYLCASGGRNYGYTFGSGTRLTVV.

V is TRBV29-1 and J is TRBJ2-1, with 9 bases fitting TRBD2. This CDR3 has 17 amino acids. CDR1 is SQVTM and CDR2 is ANQGSEA in the germline V gene. V was clipped by 8 bases and J by 0 bases; unmatched bases: 14. CDR3 sequence: CSSRGEAGGSSYNEQFF. The CDR3 nucleotides read TGCAGCTCCCGAGGAGAAGCGGGAGGAAGCTCCTACAATGAGCAGTTCTTC.

J is TRBJ2-5 and V is TRBV5-8; 8 bases fit TRBD1. Trimming removed 4 bases from V and 5 bases from J; junction bases left unmatched: 4. This CDR3 region has 13 residues. Germline V gene lookup returns CDR1 SGHTS and CDR2 YDEGEE. The CDR3 DNA is TGTGCCAGCAGCCGGACAGGGAGCGAGACCCAGTACTTC. Its translation: CASSRTGSETQYF.

Remarks on this clone: Other DNA sequences of this sample code for an identical CDR3. The chain joins TRBV7-3 to TRBJ2-2; D remains ambiguous. There are 13 residues in the CDR3. Germline V gene data show CDR1 as SGHTA and CDR2 as FQGTGA. Trimming removed 4 bases at V and 1 base at J, with 4 bases between. Written as DNA, the CDR3 is TGTGCCAGCAGCTCGAGGAACACCGGGGAGCTGTTTTTT. Its translation: CASSSRNTGELFF.

This chain connects TRBV29-1 to TRBJ2-1; 11 positions match TRBD2. The CDR3 covers 14 residues. Germline V gene data show CDR1 as SQVTM and CDR2 as ANQGSEA. The trim removed 7 bases at V and 9 bases at J, leaving 11 bases unmatched. In DNA form, the CDR3 reads TGCAGCGCGAGATCCGGGACTAGCGGAAGTGAGCAGTTCTTC. Its protein is CSARSGTSGSEQFF.